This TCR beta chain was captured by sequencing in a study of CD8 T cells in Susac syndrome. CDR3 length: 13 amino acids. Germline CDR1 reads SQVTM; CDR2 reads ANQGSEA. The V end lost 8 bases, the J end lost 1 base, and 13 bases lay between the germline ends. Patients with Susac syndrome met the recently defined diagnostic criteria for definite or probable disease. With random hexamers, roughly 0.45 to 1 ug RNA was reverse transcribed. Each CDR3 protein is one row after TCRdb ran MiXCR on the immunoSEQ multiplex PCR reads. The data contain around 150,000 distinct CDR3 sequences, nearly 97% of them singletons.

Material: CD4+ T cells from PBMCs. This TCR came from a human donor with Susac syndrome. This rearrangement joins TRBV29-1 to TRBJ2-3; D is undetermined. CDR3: CSSDSRGTDTQYF. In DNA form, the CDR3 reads TGCAGCTCCGACTCGAGAGGCACAGATACGCAGTATTTT.